This TCR beta chain was identified in a study of blood T cell repertoires in COVID-19. As for the study in general: Specimens from acute and convalescent COVID-19 originated in the United States, Italy and Spain. T cells, B-cell-depleted T cells, or PBMCs provided the cDNA or gDNA that served as material.

Seattle's enrolled individuals joined amid active infection and were then monitored longitudinally. The sample holds a few counts of this clone. Germline V gene data show CDR1 as SEHNR and CDR2 as FQNEAQ (reference sequence). With 3 bases removed from V and 1 base from J, the gap between germline ends came to 15 bases. This CDR3 has 17 amino acids. Original methodology: It was from reference gene primer amplification that nucleated cell counts were estimated. Profiled with immunoSEQ multiplex PCR; TCRdb holds only in-frame clones, not every one. The V and J calls and clone size were taken over from that table, and D and trimming were inferred from the DNA. The table has tens of thousands of clones, just under 75% seen once.

Sequenced material: peripheral blood. This sequence originates from a woman between 65 and 79 years old with COVID-19, enrolled during active disease. The V and J genes are TRBV7-9 and TRBJ1-4; the D gene is possibly TRBD1 (5 bases). The CDR3 nucleotides read TGTGCCAGCAGCTTCACGACAGCGAAGGGAACTAATGAAAAACTGTTTTTT. Translation: CASSFTTAKGTNEKLFF.